The 16 T cell receptor beta chains given below trace back to one sample, sequenced in a study of a mutant IDH1 vaccine in newly diagnosed glioma. The repertoire was sequenced with immunoSEQ multiplex PCR; TCRdb's copy has only in-frame clones and lacks some. The sample shows about 30,000 clones, 65% to 85% of them seen only once. What these receptors recognize is not known. Noted time point: week 23, last vaccination. Mutant IDH1 20-mer peptide, at 300 ug, made up each vaccine dose, with topical imiquimod. The material sequenced was PBMCs, taken from a glioma patient whose treatment included an IDH1 peptide vaccine. All receptors derive from a woman aged 18-29 years with glioma.

The chain has TRBV7-2 and TRBJ2-7, with D tentatively TRBD2 (6 bases). V lost 2 bases and J lost 0, with 11 bases in between. Germline values: CDR1 SGHTA, CDR2 FQGNSA. CDR3 length equals 15 residues. CDR3 nucleotides: TGTGCCAGCAGCTTATCAGGAGGGTCCTCCTACGAGCAGTACTTC. It translates to CASSLSGGSSYEQYF.

The J gene is TRBJ2-1, the V gene TRBV2; 10 bases align to TRBD2. Germline CDR1 SNHLY, CDR2 FYNNEI. The CDR3 has 15 residues. Trimming at V came to 8 bases and at J to 6 bases, leaving 10 bases not matched to a gene. The CDR3 sequence is CASCVQRGGFNEQFF. The CDR3 bases are TGTGCCAGCTGCGTACAGCGGGGGGGTTTCAATGAGCAGTTCTTC.

V is TRBV25-1 and J is TRBJ2-1; 11 bases are shared with TRBD2. J gave up 6 bases and V 1 base, and 5 bases lay outside the gene matches. In germline, CDR1 is MGHDK, CDR2 SYGVNS. The CDR3 contains 16 residues. CDR3 in DNA: TGTGCCAGCAGTGAATTGGGTCTAGCGGGGGGCAATGAGCAGTTCTTC. Translating it yields CASSELGLAGGNEQFF.

The chain combines TRBV5-4 with TRBJ2-5; D is undetermined. The CDR3 is 12 amino acids. Trimming took off 4 bases at V and 2 bases at J, with 6 bases between the two ends. The V gene's germline CDR1 is SGHNT and CDR2 YYREEE (reference sequence). Here the CDR3 reads CASSRRQETQYF. The CDR3, as DNA: TGTGCCAGCAGCCGCCGACAAGAGACCCAGTACTTC.

The chain joins TRBV2 to TRBJ1-2; 9 nucleotides agree with TRBD1. Trimming removed 0 bases from V and 8 bases from J; junction bases left unmatched: 10. The CDR3 is 16 amino acids. CDR1 SNHLY and CDR2 FYNNEI come from the germline V gene. This CDR3 is CASSEALRDRVGGYTF. CDR3 bases: TGTGCCAGCAGTGAAGCGCTCCGGGACAGGGTGGGGGGCTACACCTTC.

The rearrangement links TRBV7-3 to TRBJ2-6, with D possibly matching TRBD1 (6 bases). CDR1 and CDR2 from the germline V gene are SGHTA and FQGTGA. Trimming took off 5 bases at V and 0 bases at J, with 17 bases between the two ends. The CDR3 sequence is 18 residues long. In nucleotides, the CDR3 is TGTGCCAGCAGCCCCGGACAGTCCTTATACTCTGGGGCCAACGTCCTGACTTTC. Translated: CASSPGQSLYSGANVLTF.

The rearrangement uses TRBV5-1 and TRBJ2-2, with 9 bases aligning to TRBD1. This CDR3 is 20 amino acids long. Unmatched junction bases numbered 14, after V lost 2 bases and J lost 0 bases. Germline CDR1 is SGHRS and CDR2 is YFSETQ. The CDR3 region is CASSLTGGSLASTNTGELFF. DNA for the CDR3: TGCGCCAGCAGCTTAACAGGGGGCTCTCTCGCCTCTACGAACACCGGGGAGCTGTTTTTT.

The rearrangement uses TRBV6-5 and TRBJ2-7, with TRBD2 matching 7 bases. The length of the CDR3 is 15 residues. Germline loops: CDR1 MNHEY, CDR2 SVGAGI. J lost 4 bases, V lost 6 bases, and 12 bases had no gene match. CDR3 DNA: TGTGCCAGCAGGGGCGGGGGATCTTTTGGGTACGAGCAGTACTTC. It encodes CASRGGGSFGYEQYF.

The rearrangement links TRBV5-1 to TRBJ1-5, with D possibly TRBD1 on 6 matching bases. V was trimmed by 0 bases and J by 7 bases, leaving 26 bases between them. The CDR3 sequence is 19 residues long. Germline CDR1 SGHRS, CDR2 YFSETQ. The CDR3: CASSLAERDTSWGGQPQHF. CDR3 in DNA: TGCGCCAGCAGCTTGGCCGAGAGGGACACCTCATGGGGCGGGCAGCCCCAGCATTTT.

This rearrangement joins TRBV11-3 to TRBJ1-1, with a tentative D call TRBD1 (5 bases). The ends were cut back, 3 bases at V and 6 bases at J, with 11 bases in the middle. This CDR3 is built from 13 residues. Looked up from germline, CDR1 is SGHNT and CDR2 is YENEEA. The DNA of the CDR3 is TGTGCCAGCAGCTTGGCGGGGGATTCTGAAGCTTTCTTT. Translated: CASSLAGDSEAFF.

The chain uses TRBV29-1 and TRBJ2-5; D gene ambiguous. CDR1 and CDR2 (germline): SQVTM, ANQGSEA. CDR3 size: 10 residues. V gave up 6 bases and J gave up 5 bases, with 7 bases separating them. As DNA, the CDR3 is TGCAGCGTGTCCTTGGAGACCCAGTACTTC. Protein: CSVSLETQYF.

This clone appeared once. V gene TRBV19 combines with J gene TRBJ2-1, with unresolved D. The ends were cut back, 1 base at V and 8 bases at J, with 15 bases in the middle. Germline loops: CDR1 LNHDA, CDR2 SQIVND (reference sequence). The CDR3 consists of 15 residues. The CDR3 protein is CASSIGSFLGDEQFF. DNA of the CDR3: TGTGCCAGTAGTATAGGTAGTTTCCTTGGGGATGAGCAGTTCTTC.

The chain has TRBV19 and TRBJ2-2; 10 bases align to TRBD1. CDR3 length: 15 residues. The V and J ends lost 5 bases and 4 bases, in that order; junction bases with no gene match: 4. Germline-derived CDR1 and CDR2 are LNHDA and SQIVND (reference sequence). CDR3 in DNA: TGTGCCAGTAGTTTCCGGGACAGGGGCACCGGGGAGCTGTTTTTT. Protein sequence: CASSFRDRGTGELFF.

The rearrangement joins TRBV11-2 to TRBJ1-2; D remains ambiguous. This CDR3 contains 11 residues. Germline lookup yields CDR1 SGHAT and CDR2 FQNNGV. The V gene lost 8 bases and the J gene lost 3 bases, with 7 bases spanning the gap. The CDR3 DNA reads as TGTGCCAGCGCCCGGGACTATGGCTACACCTTC. This gives the protein CASARDYGYTF. The full variable domain, completed using reference TRBV11-2 and TRBJ1-2, is EAGVAQSPRYKIIEKRQSVAFWCNPISGHATLYWYQQILGQGPKLLIQFQNNGVVDDSQLPKDRFSAERLKGVDSTLKIQPAKLEDSAVYLCASARDYGYTFGSGTRLTVV.

The genes are TRBV28 and TRBJ1-4; TRBD1 is a possible D gene (6 bases). CDR1 MDHEN and CDR2 SYDVKM come from the germline V gene. The ends were cut back, 3 bases at V and 4 bases at J, with 12 bases in the middle. The length of the CDR3 is 15 residues. This CDR3 is CASSLVGGNNEKLFF. The CDR3 bases are TGTGCCAGCAGTTTGGTAGGGGGGAATAATGAAAAACTGTTTTTT.

This clone was recorded a few times. The gene calls are TRBV4-2 and TRBJ2-3; 8 positions match TRBD1. The germline CDR1 and CDR2 sequences are LGHNA and YNFKEQ. The CDR3 sequence is 15 residues long. J lost 6 bases, V lost 0 bases, and 5 bases had no gene match. The CDR3 spells CASSQENRGADTQYF. The CDR3 DNA is TGTGCCAGCAGCCAAGAGAACAGGGGGGCCGATACGCAGTATTTT.